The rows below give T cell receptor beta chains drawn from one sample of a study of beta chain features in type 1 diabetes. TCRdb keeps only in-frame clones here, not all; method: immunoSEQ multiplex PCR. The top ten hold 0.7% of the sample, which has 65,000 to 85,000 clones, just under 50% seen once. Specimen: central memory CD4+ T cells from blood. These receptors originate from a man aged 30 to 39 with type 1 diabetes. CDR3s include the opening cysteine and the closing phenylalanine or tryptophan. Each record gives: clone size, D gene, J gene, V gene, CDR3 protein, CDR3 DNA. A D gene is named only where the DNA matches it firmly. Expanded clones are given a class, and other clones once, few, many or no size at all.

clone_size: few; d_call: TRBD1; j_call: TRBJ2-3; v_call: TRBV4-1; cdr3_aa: CASSQATGASTDTQYF; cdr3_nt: TGCGCCAGCAGCCAAGCTACAGGGGCTAGCACAGATACGCAGTATTTT
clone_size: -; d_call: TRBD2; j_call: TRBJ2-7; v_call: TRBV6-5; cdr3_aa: CASSSPGGSYEQYF; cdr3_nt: TGTGCCAGCAGTTCGCCGGGAGGGAGCTACGAGCAGTACTTC
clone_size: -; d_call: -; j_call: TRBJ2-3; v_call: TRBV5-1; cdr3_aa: CASNPSGSTDTQYF; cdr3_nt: TGCGCCAGCAACCCCAGCGGTTCCACAGATACGCAGTATTTT
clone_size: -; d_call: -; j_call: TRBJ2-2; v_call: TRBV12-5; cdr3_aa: CASSTGADTGELFF; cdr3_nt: TGTGCTTCATCGACAGGAGCGGACACCGGGGAGCTGTTTTTT
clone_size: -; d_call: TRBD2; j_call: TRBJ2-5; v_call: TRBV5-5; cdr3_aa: CASSFTAGGETQYF; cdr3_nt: TGTGCCAGCAGCTTCACGGCGGGAGGAGAGACCCAGTACTTC
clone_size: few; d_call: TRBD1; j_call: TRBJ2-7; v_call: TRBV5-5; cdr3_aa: CASSWEPGQSYEQYF; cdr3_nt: TGTGCCAGCAGCTGGGAACCGGGACAGAGCTACGAGCAGTACTTC
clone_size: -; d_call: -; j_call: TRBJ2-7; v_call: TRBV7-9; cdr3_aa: CASSGAVHSYEQYF; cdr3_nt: TGTGCCAGCAGCGGAGCGGTGCACTCCTACGAGCAGTACTTC
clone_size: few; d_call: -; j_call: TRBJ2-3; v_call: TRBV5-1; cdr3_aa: CASSFVAGSTDTQYF; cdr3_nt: TGCGCCAGCAGCTTTGTGGCGGGGAGCACAGATACGCAGTATTTT
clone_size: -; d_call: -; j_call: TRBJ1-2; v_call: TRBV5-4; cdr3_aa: CASSLAEDNYGYTF; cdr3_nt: TGTGCCAGCAGCTTGGCAGAGGATAACTATGGCTACACCTTC
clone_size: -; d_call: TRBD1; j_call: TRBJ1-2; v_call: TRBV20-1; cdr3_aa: CSAWDRKGYTF; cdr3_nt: TGCAGTGCATGGGACAGGAAGGGCTACACCTTC
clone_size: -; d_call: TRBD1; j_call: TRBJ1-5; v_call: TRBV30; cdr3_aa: CAWAGTGGQPQHF; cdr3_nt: TGTGCCTGGGCGGGGACAGGGGGACAGCCCCAGCATTTT
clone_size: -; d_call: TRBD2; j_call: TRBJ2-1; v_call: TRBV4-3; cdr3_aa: CASSQTSGSRDEQFF; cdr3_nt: TGCGCCAGCAGCCAGACTAGCGGGAGTCGCGATGAGCAGTTCTTC
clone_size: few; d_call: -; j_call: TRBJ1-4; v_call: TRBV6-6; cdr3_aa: CASSPTGSTNEKLFF; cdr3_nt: TGTGCCAGCAGTCCTACAGGGAGCACTAATGAAAAACTGTTTTTT
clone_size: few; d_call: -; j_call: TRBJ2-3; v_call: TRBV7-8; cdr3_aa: CASSPPGSLGGTDTQYF; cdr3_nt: TGTGCCAGCAGCCCGCCCGGGAGTCTCGGGGGCACAGATACGCAGTATTTT
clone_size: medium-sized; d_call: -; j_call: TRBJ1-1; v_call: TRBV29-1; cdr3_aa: CSVEDLPNTEAFF; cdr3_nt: TGCAGCGTTGAAGATCTCCCGAACACTGAAGCTTTCTTT
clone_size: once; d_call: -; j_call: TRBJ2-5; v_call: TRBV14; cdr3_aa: CASSQDRPSGQETQYF; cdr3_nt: TGTGCCAGCAGCCAAGATCGGCCTAGTGGTCAAGAGACCCAGTACTTC
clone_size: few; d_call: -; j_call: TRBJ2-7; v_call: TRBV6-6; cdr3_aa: CASTSPGANYEQYF; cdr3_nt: TGTGCCAGCACGTCCCCGGGAGCCAACTACGAGCAGTACTTC
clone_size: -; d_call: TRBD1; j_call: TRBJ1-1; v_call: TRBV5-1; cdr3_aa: CASSGLTGAAPQAFF; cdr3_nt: TGCGCCAGCAGCGGACTGACAGGGGCGGCACCTCAAGCTTTCTTT
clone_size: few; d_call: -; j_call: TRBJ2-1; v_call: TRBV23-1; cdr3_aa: CASSQSESGGYNEQFF; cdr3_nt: TGCGCCAGCAGTCAATCCGAATCCGGGGGATACAATGAGCAGTTCTTC
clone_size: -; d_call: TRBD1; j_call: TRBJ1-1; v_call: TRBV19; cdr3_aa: CASRHRGRDTEAFF; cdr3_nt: TGTGCCAGTAGACACAGGGGGCGGGACACTGAAGCTTTCTTT
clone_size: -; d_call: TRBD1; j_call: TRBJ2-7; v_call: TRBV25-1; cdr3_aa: CASSDTGGVSYEQYF; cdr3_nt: TGTGCCAGCAGTGATACAGGGGGAGTCTCCTACGAGCAGTACTTC